This T cell receptor beta chain derives from a study of CD8 T cells in Susac syndrome. Study outcomes and limitations: Regarding the TCR sequencing and HLA analysis, the study admitted that a relatively small number of individuals were involved.

The RNA input was roughly 0.45 to 1 ug, and it was reverse transcribed with random hexamers. The authors amplified TCR beta CDR3 across 54 Vbeta and 13 Jbeta using immunoSEQ multiplex PCR. MiXCR, applied by TCRdb to the immunoSEQ multiplex PCR reads, yields one record per CDR3 protein. The sample comprises 250,000 to 300,000 distinct CDR3 sequences, 70% to 90% of which are singletons, and approximately 0.11% rests with the top ten. Blood CD8+ and CD4+ T cells underwent high-throughput TCR beta sequencing. The multiple sclerosis control cohort comprised treatment-naive individuals presenting with stable or active relapsing-remitting disease. About this clonotype: The antigen is unknown.

Material for sequencing was CD8+ T cells from PBMCs. This receptor was obtained from a human donor with multiple sclerosis.

The CDR3 nucleotides are TGCAGCGTTGAGGGACTAGCGGGAACCTCCTACGAGCAGTACTTC. Its translation: CSVEGLAGTSYEQYF. This rearrangement joins TRBV29-1 to TRBJ2-7; 13 positions match TRBD2. The J segment lost 0 bases and the V segment lost 3 bases, leaving 2 bases of the junction unmatched. The CDR3 runs to 15 residues. CDR1 and CDR2 from the germline V gene are SQVTM and ANQGSEA.